The 2 T cell receptor beta chains listed next were all sequenced from one sample in a study of identical twins. Each CDR3 protein gets one entry after TCRdb re-called the 5' RACE reads with MiXCR. The data contain more than 1.5 million distinct CDR3 sequences, 25% to 35% of them singletons. The sequenced material came from cord blood. Receptor source: a newborn girl in good health.

The chain has TRBV27 and TRBJ2-1; D might be TRBD2 (5 bases). The CDR3 runs to 15 residues. V lost 1 base to trimming and J lost 2 bases, with 9 bases between them. Per germline, CDR1 MNHEY and CDR2 SMNVEV (reference sequence). The CDR3 is CASSLWAGAYNEQFF. The CDR3 region has the DNA TGTGCCAGCAGTTTATGGGCCGGGGCCTACAATGAGCAGTTCTTC.

In this sample, this clonotype turned up many times. The CDR3 loop is CSVEGGAAYEQYF. The CDR3 DNA reads as TGCAGCGTTGAAGGCGGGGCGGCCTACGAGCAGTACTTC. This rearrangement joins TRBV29-1 to TRBJ2-7; D possibly corresponds to TRBD2 (6 bases). V was cut by 1 base and J by 2 bases, with 9 bases left in between. This CDR3 contains 13 residues. In germline, CDR1 is SQVTM, CDR2 ANQGSEA.